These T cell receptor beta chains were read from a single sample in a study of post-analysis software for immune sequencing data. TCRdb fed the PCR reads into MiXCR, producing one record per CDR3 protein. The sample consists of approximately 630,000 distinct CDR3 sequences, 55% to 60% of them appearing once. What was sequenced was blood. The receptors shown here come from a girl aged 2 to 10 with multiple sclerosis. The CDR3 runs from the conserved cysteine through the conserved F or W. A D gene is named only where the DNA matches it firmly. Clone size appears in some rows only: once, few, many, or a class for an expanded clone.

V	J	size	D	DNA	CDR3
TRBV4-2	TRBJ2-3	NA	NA	TGTGCCAGCAGCCAACTGGGGGGACCTAGCACAGATACGCAGTATTTT	CASSQLGGPSTDTQYF
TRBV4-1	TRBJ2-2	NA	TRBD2	TGCGCCAGCAGCCGGGGACTAGCGCTCGCGAACACCGGGGAGCTGTTTTTT	CASSRGLALANTGELFF
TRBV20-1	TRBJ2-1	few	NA	TGCTCCAGCCCGAGGGGCGATGAGCAGTTCTTC	CSSPRGDEQFF
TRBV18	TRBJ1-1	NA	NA	TGTGCCAGCTCACCGCCAGGGGTGAATGCTGAAGCTTTCTTT	CASSPPGVNAEAFF
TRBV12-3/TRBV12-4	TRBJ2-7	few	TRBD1	TGTGCCAGCAGAGGGACAGGGGCGGGGGAGCAGTACTTC	CASRGTGAGEQYF
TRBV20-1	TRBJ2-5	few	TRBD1	TGCAGTGCTAGGCCGGGACAGATAATCCAAGAGACCCAGTACTTC	CSARPGQIIQETQYF
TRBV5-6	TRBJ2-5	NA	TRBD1	TGTGCCAGCAGCTTGGCGGGACAGGGGGCAAATGAGCAGTACTTC	CASSLAGQGANEQYF
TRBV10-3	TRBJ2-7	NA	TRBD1	TGTGCCATCGGGACAGGGGGCCACGAGCAGTACTTC	CAIGTGGHEQYF
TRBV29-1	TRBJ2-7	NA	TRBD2	TGCAGCGTTGGACTAGCGGACAATGAGCAGTACTTC	CSVGLADNEQYF
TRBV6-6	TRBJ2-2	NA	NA	TGTGCCAGCAGTACCCCAGGGTGGGGAAACACCGGGGAGCTGTTTTTT	CASSTPGWGNTGELFF
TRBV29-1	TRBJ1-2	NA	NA	TGCAGCGTTGAAGGACATGGCTACACCTTC	CSVEGHGYTF
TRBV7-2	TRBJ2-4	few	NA	TGTGCCAGCAGCTCCATGCGGGGCATTCAGTACTTC	CASSSMRGIQYF
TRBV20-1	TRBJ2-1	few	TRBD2	TGCAGTGCTAGACAACCCCTAGCGGGAACCTACAATGAGCAGTTCTTC	CSARQPLAGTYNEQFF
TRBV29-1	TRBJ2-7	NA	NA	TGCAGCGCTACACCGGGACACAGCTACGAGCAGTACTTC	CSATPGHSYEQYF
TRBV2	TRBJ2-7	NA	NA	TGTGCCAGCAGTGATTATTCCCCCAAGAGGTACTTC	CASSDYSPKRYF
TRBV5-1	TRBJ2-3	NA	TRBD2	TGCGCCAGCAGTAACAGCGGGATTACAGATACGCAGTATTTT	CASSNSGITDTQYF
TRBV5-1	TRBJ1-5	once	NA	TGCGCCAGCAGCTTGGCACCGGAAAATCAGCCCCAGCATTTT	CASSLAPENQPQHF
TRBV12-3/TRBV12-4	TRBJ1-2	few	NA	TGTGCCAGCAGTTTATATGGCGGCTACACCTTC	CASSLYGGYTF
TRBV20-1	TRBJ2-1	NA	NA	TGCAGTGTCCCGGGTATCAATGAGCAGTTCTTC	CSVPGINEQFF
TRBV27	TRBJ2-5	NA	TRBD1	TGTGCCAGCAGCGCATACTCGGGACAGATGACGGGGACCCAGTACTTC	CASSAYSGQMTGTQYF
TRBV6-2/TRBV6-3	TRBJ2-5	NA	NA	TGTGCCAGCAGTTCCGGCGGGCGCGTGGAGACCCAGTACTTC	CASSSGGRVETQYF
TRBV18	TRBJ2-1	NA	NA	TGTGCCAGCTCACCACAGCTAAGCTCCTACAATGAGCAGTTCTTC	CASSPQLSSYNEQFF
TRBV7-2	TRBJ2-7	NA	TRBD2	TGTGCCAGCAGCTTAGTTGGCGGGAGCTCCTACGAGCAGTACTTC	CASSLVGGSSYEQYF
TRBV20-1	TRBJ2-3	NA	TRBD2	TGCAGTGCTAGAGATCCTACTAGTGAGCGGGAGTGGCCAGATACGCAGTATTTT	CSARDPTSEREWPDTQYF
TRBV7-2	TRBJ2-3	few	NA	TGTGCCAGCGGCGCGACCCCCAATGGAGATACGCAGTATTTT	CASGATPNGDTQYF
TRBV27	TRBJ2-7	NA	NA	TGTGCCAGCAAAGGGGCCTCTTTAACGGGGTACGAGCAGTACTTC	CASKGASLTGYEQYF
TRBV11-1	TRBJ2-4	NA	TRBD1	TGTGCCAGCAGCCCTAAGATGGGACAGAAGAACGAACTAGCCAAAAACATTCAGTACTTC	CASSPKMGQKNELAKNIQYF
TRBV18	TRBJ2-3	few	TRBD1	TGTGCCAGCTCACCACGGGCGACAGGGGGCTCCACAGATACGCAGTATTTT	CASSPRATGGSTDTQYF
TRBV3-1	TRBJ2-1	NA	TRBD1	TGTGCCAGCAGCCCACCGGGACAGGGCATCGTAGGGGAGCAGTTCTTC	CASSPPGQGIVGEQFF
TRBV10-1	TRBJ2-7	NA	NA	TGCGCCAGCAGTGCTGAGCGCGATTCCTACGAGCAGTACTTC	CASSAERDSYEQYF
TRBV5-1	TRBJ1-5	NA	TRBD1	TGCGCCAGCAGCTTGGAGGGACAGGGTACTCAGCCCCAGCATTTT	CASSLEGQGTQPQHF
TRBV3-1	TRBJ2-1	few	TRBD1	TGTGCCAGCAGCCCGACCTGGACAGGGGGCGTGCATGAGCAGTTCTTC	CASSPTWTGGVHEQFF
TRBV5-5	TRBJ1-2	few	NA	TGTGCCAGCTTTGGCAGGGAGCCTAACTATGGCTACACCTTC	CASFGREPNYGYTF
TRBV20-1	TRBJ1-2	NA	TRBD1	TGCAGTGCTTTCTCCGGGACAGGGGAGATCTATGGCTACACCTTC	CSAFSGTGEIYGYTF
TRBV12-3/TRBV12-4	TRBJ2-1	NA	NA	TGTGCCAGCAGTTTAGAAATAGGTTCCTCCAATGAGCAGTTCTTC	CASSLEIGSSNEQFF
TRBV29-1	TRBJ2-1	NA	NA	TGCAGCGTTGAGCCCTTGGGAGTCGGGAGTGTCAGGGAGCAGTTCTTC	CSVEPLGVGSVREQFF
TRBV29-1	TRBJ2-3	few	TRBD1	TGCAGCGTTCGACAGGGCCCAGATACGCAGTATTTT	CSVRQGPDTQYF
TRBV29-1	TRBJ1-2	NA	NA	TGCAGCGTAAACTACAGACGGGTAAACTATGGCTACACCTTC	CSVNYRRVNYGYTF
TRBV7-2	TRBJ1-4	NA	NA	TGTGCCAGCAGCCAGGTGGACGGCCGAGGTGAAAAACTGTTTTTT	CASSQVDGRGEKLFF
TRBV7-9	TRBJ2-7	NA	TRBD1	TGTGCCAGCAGCTTGTTCGCGGGACAGGGGATCTCCTACGAGCAGTACTTC	CASSLFAGQGISYEQYF
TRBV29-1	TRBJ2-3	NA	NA	TGCAGCGTTGCCGCCGGGGCAGGGTCAGATACGCAGTATTTT	CSVAAGAGSDTQYF
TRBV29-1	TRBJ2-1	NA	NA	TGCAGCGTGGCCAGGGGACCCGTCCTAGGCAATGAGCAGTTCTTC	CSVARGPVLGNEQFF
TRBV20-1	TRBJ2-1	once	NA	TGCAGTGCTCCGGCCGCCCAGGCCTTTTACAATGAGCAGTTCTTC	CSAPAAQAFYNEQFF
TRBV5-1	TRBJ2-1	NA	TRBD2	TGCGCCAGCAGCTTGGAGTCGGGGCCTAGCGGGGGGGCCCCCTACAATGAGCAGTTCTTC	CASSLESGPSGGAPYNEQFF
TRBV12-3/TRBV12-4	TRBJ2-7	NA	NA	TGTGCCAGCGCCTACAACTACGAGCAGTACTTC	CASAYNYEQYF
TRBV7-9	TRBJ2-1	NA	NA	TGTGCCAGCAGCGCGGGATCCAGGCCAAGAGAGTTCTTC	CASSAGSRPREFF
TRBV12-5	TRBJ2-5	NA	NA	TGTGCTAGTGGTTTTGAGACCCAGTACTTC	CASGFETQYF
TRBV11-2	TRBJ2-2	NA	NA	TGTGCCAGCAGTTTTACGGGAGCCAACACCGGGGAGCTGTTTTTT	CASSFTGANTGELFF